Included here is one TCR beta chain sequence, with context. Its antigen is unidentified. The data belong to a study of T-cell memory formation after mild COVID-19. About the study: Clusters were largely donor specific.

TCRdb re-called the 5' RACE reads through MiXCR, storing one row per CDR3 protein. The sample contains fewer than 250,000 distinct CDR3 sequences, 27% of which appear only once. Losses at the gene ends were 4 bases for V and 0 bases for J; bases not matched to a gene: 12. The length of the CDR3 is 19 residues. Looked up from germline, CDR1 is SGHRS and CDR2 is YFSETQ. Study-wide findings and caveats: From day 15 to 85, contracting clones were balanced between CD4 and CD8, whereas later expanders leaned toward CD4+.

The sequenced sample was PBMCs or a T cell subset sorted from them (not recorded which). The sequence was obtained from an adult woman who had mild COVID-19 (a few samples of this study predate the infection). Cell type and time point are not known. The V gene is TRBV5-1, the J gene TRBJ2-1; the match to TRBD2 covers 11 bases. For the CDR3, the DNA is TGCGCCAGCAGCCCCCCCGGGACTAGCGGAGGCCGCTCCTACAATGAGCAGTTCTTC. Translation: CASSPPGTSGGRSYNEQFF.